This T cell receptor beta chain originates from a study of yellow fever vaccine responses in identical twins. The study's findings and limits: Reportedly, the T cell response mounted by twins to vaccine seemed partly convergent, partly personalized.

Points on this clonotype: Its cognate antigen is unknown.

Germline-derived CDR1 and CDR2 are WSHSY and SAAADI. Between the trimmed V and J ends, which lost 2 bases and 4 bases, there was a span of 9 bases. The CDR3 has 14 residues. One entry per CDR3 protein results from TCRdb running MiXCR on the RT-PCR reads. The sample lists 1,300 or so distinct CDR3 sequences; less than 90% were seen once. The receptor's source is a woman aged 18-29 years who received the yellow fever vaccine. The input for sequencing was T cells from blood (PBMCs), unsorted or a sorted subset (not recorded which), taken before or after yellow fever vaccination (not recorded which). The chain joins TRBV10-2 to TRBJ1-5; D is unclear. CDR3 amino acids: CASSEGEENQPQHF. For the CDR3, the DNA is TGCGCCAGCAGTGAGGGGGAGGAGAATCAGCCCCAGCATTTT.